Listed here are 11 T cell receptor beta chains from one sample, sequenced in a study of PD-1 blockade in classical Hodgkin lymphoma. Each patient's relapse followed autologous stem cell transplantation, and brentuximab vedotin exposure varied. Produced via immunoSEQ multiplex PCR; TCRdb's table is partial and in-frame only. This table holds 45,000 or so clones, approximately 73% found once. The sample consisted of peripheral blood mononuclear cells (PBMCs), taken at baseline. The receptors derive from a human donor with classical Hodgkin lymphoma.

The DNA for the CDR3 is TGTGCCAGCAGGTTACAGGGATCGGGCGAGCAGTACTTC. It translates to CASRLQGSGEQYF. V is TRBV5-4 and J is TRBJ2-7; tentative D call: TRBD1 (6 bases). With 5 bases removed from V and 6 bases from J, the gap between germline ends came to 15 bases. Germline V lookup: CDR1 SGHNT, CDR2 YYREEE (reference sequence). CDR3 length: 13 amino acids.

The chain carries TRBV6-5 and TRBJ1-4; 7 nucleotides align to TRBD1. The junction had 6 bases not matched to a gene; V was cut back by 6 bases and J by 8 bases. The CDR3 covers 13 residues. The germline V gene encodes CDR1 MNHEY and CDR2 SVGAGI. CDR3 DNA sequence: TGTGCCAGCAGCCGACAGGGAAGCGAAAAACTGTTTTTT. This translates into CASSRQGSEKLFF.

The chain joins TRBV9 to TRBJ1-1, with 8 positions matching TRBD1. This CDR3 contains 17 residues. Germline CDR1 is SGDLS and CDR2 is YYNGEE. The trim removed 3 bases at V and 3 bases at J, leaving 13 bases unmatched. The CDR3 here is CASSERQGKGRDTEAFF. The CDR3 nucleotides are TGTGCCAGCAGCGAAAGACAGGGGAAGGGGCGGGACACTGAAGCTTTCTTT.

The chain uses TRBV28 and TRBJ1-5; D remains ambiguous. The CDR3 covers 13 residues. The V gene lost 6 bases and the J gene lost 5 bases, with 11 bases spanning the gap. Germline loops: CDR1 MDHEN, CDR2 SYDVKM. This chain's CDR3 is CASRSLLDQPQHF. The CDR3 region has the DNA TGTGCCAGCAGGTCCTTACTAGATCAGCCCCAGCATTTT.

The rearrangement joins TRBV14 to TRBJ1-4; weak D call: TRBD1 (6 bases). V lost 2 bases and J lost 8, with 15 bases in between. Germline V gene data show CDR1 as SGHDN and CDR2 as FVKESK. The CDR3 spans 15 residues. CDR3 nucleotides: TGTGCCAGCAGCCAAACGACAGGAGGAGCGGAAAAACTGTTTTTT. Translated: CASSQTTGGAEKLFF.

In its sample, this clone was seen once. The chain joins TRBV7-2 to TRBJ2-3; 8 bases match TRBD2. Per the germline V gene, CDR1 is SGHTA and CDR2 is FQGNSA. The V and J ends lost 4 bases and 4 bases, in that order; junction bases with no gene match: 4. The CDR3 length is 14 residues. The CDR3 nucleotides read TGTGCCAGCAGCTCCGGGGGGGGGCCAGATACGCAGTATTTT. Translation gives CASSSGGGPDTQYF.

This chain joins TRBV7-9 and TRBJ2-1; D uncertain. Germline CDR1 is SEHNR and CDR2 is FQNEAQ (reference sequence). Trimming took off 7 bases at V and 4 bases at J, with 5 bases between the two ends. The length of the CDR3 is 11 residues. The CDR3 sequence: CASTQYNEQFF. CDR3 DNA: TGTGCCAGCACCCAATACAATGAGCAGTTCTTC. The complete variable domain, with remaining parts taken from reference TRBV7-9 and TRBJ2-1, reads DTGVSQNPRHKITKRGQNVTFRCDPISEHNRLYWYRQTLGQGPEFLTYFQNEAQLEKSRLLSDRFSAERPKGSFSTLEIQRTEQGDSAMYLCASTQYNEQFFGPGTRLTVL.

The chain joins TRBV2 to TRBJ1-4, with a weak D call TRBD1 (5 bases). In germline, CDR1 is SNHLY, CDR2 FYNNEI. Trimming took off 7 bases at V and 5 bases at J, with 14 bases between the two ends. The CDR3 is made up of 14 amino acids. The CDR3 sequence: CASTVRGINEKLFF. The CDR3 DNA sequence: TGTGCCAGCACCGTAAGGGGTATAAATGAAAAACTGTTTTTT.

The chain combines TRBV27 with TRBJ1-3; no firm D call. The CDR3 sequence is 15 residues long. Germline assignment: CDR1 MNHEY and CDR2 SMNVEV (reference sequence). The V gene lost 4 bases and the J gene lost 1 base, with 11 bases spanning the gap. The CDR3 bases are TGTGCCAGCAGTTCCCGTGGTGCGTCTGGAAACACCATATATTTT. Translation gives CASSSRGASGNTIYF.

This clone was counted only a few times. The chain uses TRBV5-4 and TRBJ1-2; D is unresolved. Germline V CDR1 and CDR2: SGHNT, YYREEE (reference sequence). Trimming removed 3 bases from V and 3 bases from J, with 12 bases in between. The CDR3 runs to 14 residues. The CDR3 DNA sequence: TGTGCCAGCAGCTCTCCGGGTGAAGACTATGGCTACACCTTC. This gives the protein CASSSPGEDYGYTF.

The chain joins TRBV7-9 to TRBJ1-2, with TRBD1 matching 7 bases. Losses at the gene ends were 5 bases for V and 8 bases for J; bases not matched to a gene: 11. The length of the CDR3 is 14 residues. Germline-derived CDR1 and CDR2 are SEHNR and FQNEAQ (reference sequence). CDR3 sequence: CASSPVGTVGGYTF. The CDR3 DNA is TGTGCCAGCAGCCCCGTGGGGACAGTCGGCGGCTACACCTTC.